The 5 T cell receptor beta chains below come from one sample, sequenced in a study of long-term antiretroviral therapy in people with HIV. A v3.0 immunoSEQ assay was performed at survey level. Sequenced by immunoSEQ multiplex PCR; TCRdb stores in-frame clones only, minus some. Among some 30,000 clones listed, nearly 90% were seen once. The sample in question was unsorted PBMCs, obtained 1.1 years after starting antiretroviral therapy. These receptors all stem from a man younger than 35 with HIV.

The J gene is TRBJ2-3, the V gene TRBV19, with 11 bases aligning to TRBD1. Trimming at V came to 5 bases and at J to 5 bases, leaving 6 bases not matched to a gene. This CDR3 comprises 15 residues. In germline, CDR1 is LNHDA, CDR2 SQIVND (reference sequence). The CDR3 loop reads CASSADRGRGDTQYF. Here the CDR3 DNA reads TGTGCCAGTAGTGCGGACAGGGGGCGAGGAGATACGCAGTATTTT. Together with reference TRBV19 and TRBJ2-3, the CDR3 gives the full variable domain: DGGITQSPKYLFRKEGQNVTLSCEQNLNHDAMYWYRQDPGQGLRLIYYSQIVNDFQKGDIAEGYSVSREKKESFPLTVTSAQKNPTAFYLCASSADRGRGDTQYFGPGTRLTVL.

The rearrangement uses TRBV14 and TRBJ2-1, with 7 bases matching TRBD2. The V and J ends lost 0 bases and 0 bases, in that order; junction bases with no gene match: 8. CDR3 length: 18 residues. Per germline, CDR1 SGHDN and CDR2 FVKESK. In DNA, the CDR3 is TGTGCCAGCAGCCAAGATATCCGGGACTATGTCTCCTACAATGAGCAGTTCTTC. It yields the protein CASSQDIRDYVSYNEQFF.

This clone was seen just once. This chain connects TRBV7-8 to TRBJ2-7; perhaps TRBD1 as D (5 bases). CDR3 length: 15 residues. Deletions cut 3 bases from V and 3 bases from J, with 15 bases between. In germline, CDR1 is SGHVS, CDR2 FQNEAQ. The CDR3 nucleotides read TGTGCCAGCAGCTTTTGGACAATGGCCGACTACGAGCAGTACTTC. Translation gives CASSFWTMADYEQYF. Full variable domain (remainder filled in from reference TRBV7-8 and TRBJ2-7): GAGVSQSPRYKVAKRGQDVALRCDPISGHVSLFWYQQALGQGPEFLTYFQNEAQLDKSGLPSDRFFAERPEGSVSTLKIQRTQQEDSAVYLCASSFWTMADYEQYFGPGTRLTVT.

This rearrangement joins TRBV7-9 to TRBJ2-4; D is uncertain. The CDR3 loop spans 14 amino acids. Germline V gene data show CDR1 as SEHNR and CDR2 as FQNEAQ (reference sequence). The germline V and J ends were trimmed by 7 bases and 0 bases, with 10 bases remaining between them. CDR3: CASTATLAKNIQYF. For the CDR3, the DNA is TGTGCCAGCACCGCCACTCTAGCCAAAAACATTCAGTACTTC.

In this sample, this clone is large. The rearrangement links TRBV14 to TRBJ2-7; tentative D call: TRBD2 (7 bases). Germline V gene sequence: CDR1 SGHDN, CDR2 FVKESK. The ends were cut back, 1 base at V and 6 bases at J, with 19 bases in the middle. The CDR3 has 16 amino acids. The CDR3 spells CASSQVLHGGGLEQYF. CDR3 nucleotides: TGTGCCAGCAGCCAAGTTCTCCATGGGGGGGGGCTCGAGCAGTACTTC.